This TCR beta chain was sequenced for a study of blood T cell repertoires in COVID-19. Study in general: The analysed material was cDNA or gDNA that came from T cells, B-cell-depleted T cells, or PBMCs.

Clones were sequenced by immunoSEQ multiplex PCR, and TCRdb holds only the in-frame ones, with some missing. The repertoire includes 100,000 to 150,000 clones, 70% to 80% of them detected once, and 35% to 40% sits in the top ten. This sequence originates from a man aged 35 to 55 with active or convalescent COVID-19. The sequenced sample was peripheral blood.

This chain's CDR3 is CATSSPESNYGYTF. CDR3 DNA sequence: TGTGCCACCAGCAGCCCTGAGTCTAACTATGGCTACACCTTC. V is TRBV15 and J is TRBJ1-2; no clear D gene. CDR3 length: 14 amino acids. V gave up 3 bases and J gave up 0 bases, with 8 bases separating them. Germline V gives CDR1 LNHNV, CDR2 YYDKDF (reference sequence). The full variable domain, completed using reference TRBV15 and TRBJ1-2, is DAMVIQNPRYQVTQFGKPVTLSCSQTLNHNVMYWYQQKSSQAPKLLFHYYDKDFNNEADTPDNFQSRRPNTSFCFLDIRSPGLGDTAMYLCATSSPESNYGYTFGSGTRLTVV.